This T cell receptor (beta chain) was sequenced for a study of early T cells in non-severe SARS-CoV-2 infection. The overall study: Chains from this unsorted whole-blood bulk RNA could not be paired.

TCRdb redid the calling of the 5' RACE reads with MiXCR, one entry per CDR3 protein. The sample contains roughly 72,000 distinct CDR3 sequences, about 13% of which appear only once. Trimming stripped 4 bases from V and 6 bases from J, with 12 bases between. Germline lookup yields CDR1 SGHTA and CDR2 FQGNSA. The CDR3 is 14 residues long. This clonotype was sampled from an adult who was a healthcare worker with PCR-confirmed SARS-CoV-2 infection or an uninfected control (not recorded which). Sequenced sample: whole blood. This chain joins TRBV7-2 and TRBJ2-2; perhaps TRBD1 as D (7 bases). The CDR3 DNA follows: TGTGCCAGCAGCTCCCTCAGGGGGGCCGGGGAGCTGTTTTTT. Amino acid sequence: CASSSLRGAGELFF.